Sequencing of this T cell receptor beta chain was carried out in a study of read filtering for tumor transcriptome and immune sequencing (TCRdb year 2020). Notes on the research overall: The cohort had under 20 male and approximately 13 female patients with a mean age of roughly 70 years, ranging from roughly 45 to 90. Under revised international staging, roughly 8 patients fell into R-ISS I, more than 15 into R-ISS II and six or seven into R-ISS III. Whole-transcriptome libraries were prepared with the TruSeq RNA Access Library Prep Kit after DNase treatment. Per sample, about 3.5 to 11 million TCR-region mapped reads were obtained with IR-seq, compared with only about 85 to 1,400 with RNA-seq. Using the same bone marrow samples, the study compared TCR repertoires obtained by targeted immune repertoire sequencing with those obtained by bulk whole-transcriptome sequencing. As a main aim, a read-filtering strategy for immune repertoire data was addressed, with the specific question being whether clonotypes supported by a single read should be removed. What the work shows at the level of the full study, not this receptor alone: The sorted CD138-negative fraction was composed of a mixed bone marrow immune population rather than of purified T cells. Clonotypes were captured by IR-seq at much higher depth and more reliably than by RNA-seq, and smaller IR-seq throughput was sufficient for identification of most shared clonotypes. In IR-seq, about four fifths of clonotypes but approximately 3.6% of total reads were represented by single-read clonotypes, whereas in RNA-seq, around 73% of clonotypes and more than 35% of reads were represented by single-read clonotypes. Removing single-read clonotypes increased the correlation between IR-seq and RNA-seq shared clonotype proportions.

Every patient had bone marrow sampled at the time of active disease. Bone marrow mononuclear cells were isolated by Ficoll-Hypaque density gradient centrifugation. Myeloma plasma cells were removed and CD138-negative cells were collected by negative selection after labeling with CD138 magnetic microbeads on a MACS separator. Purity of the isolated cells was checked by flow cytometry on an Attune NxT using CD138 antibodies. Total RNA was extracted using TRIzol reagent and was quantified on a NanoDrop spectrophotometer. For each patient, paired RNA-seq and IR-seq were run on the CD138-negative bone marrow sample from that patient. Sequences PRHDT (CDR1) and FYEKMQ (CDR2) are obtained from the germline V gene (reference sequence). The junction shows trimming of 4 bases on V and 8 bases on J, plus 9 bases between the germline ends. Including cysteine and phenylalanine, the CDR3 has 12 amino acids. Only the CDR3 DNA is retained, 36 bases long and in frame from the first base.

This clonotype was found many times. Its binding antigen is unknown. Base qualities are not recorded, but no much larger clone differs from it by a single base. TCR libraries were built from roughly 370 ng RNA with the Immunoverse kit, using molecular barcoded adaptors covering alpha/delta and beta/gamma chains. TCR library preparation used the same RNA that was used for transcriptome sequencing. Sequencing of the TCR libraries was done on an Illumina HiSeq 4000 with 2 x 150 cycles. The paper's data handling went like this. TCR reads were aligned to human V, D, J and C references and assembled into CDR3 clonotypes with MiXCR, including quality filtering and error correction. The tcR package in R was used for analysis of clonotype counts and gene usage diversity. Raw mapping reads were checked after the RNA-seq reads had been mapped by STAR aligner version 2.5.3a onto the human GRCh37 genome. IR-seq fastq files were randomly downsampled with Seqtk 1.3 to test the effect of sequencing depth on detected clonotypes. TCRdb trimmed public reads at Q25 via fastp, called clones via MiXCR and kept in-frame beta chains. Each entry merges the rows of one CDR3 protein and shows their most common DNA and genes. It is TCRdb's table, rather than the study itself, that gives the V and J calls and clone size. This sample gives around 140,000 distinct CDR3 sequences in total; roughly an eighth of them show up just once. The ten largest clones add up to 7.5% to 10% of the sample.

This sequence originates from a donor aged 40 or over with multiple myeloma. Sequencing used a population of CD138-negative cells sorted from bone marrow. What the cell subset or site label conveys for this sample: bone marrow mononuclear cells depleted of CD138+ plasma/myeloma cells by negative magnetic selection. Recombination joined TRBV13 with TRBJ2-1; the D segment could be TRBD1, given 6 matching bases. The CDR3 protein: CASSSRTDEQFF. The DNA sequence follows: TGTGCCAGCAGCTCCAGGACAGATGAGCAGTTCTTC.